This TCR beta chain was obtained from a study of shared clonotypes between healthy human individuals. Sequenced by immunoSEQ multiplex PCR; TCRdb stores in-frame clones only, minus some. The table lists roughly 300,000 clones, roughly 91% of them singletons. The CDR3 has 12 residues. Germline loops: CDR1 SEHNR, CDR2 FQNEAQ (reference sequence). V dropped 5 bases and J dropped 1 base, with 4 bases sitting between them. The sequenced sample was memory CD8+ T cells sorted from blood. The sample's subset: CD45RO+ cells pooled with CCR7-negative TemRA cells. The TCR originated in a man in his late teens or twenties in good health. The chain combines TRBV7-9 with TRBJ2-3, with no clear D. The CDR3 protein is CASSRGTDTQYF. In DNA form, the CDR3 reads TGTGCCAGCAGCCGTGGCACAGATACGCAGTATTTT.